This T cell receptor (beta chain) was obtained from a study of blood T cells in healthy people across ages. V was clipped by 6 bases and J by 1 base, with 6 bases between them. The CDR3 has 12 residues. Germline CDR1 LGHDT, CDR2 YNNKEL (reference sequence). Primers used in a second PCR of about 6 to 11 cycles were a sample-barcoded 5' primer and a J-beta primer mix. Each CDR3 protein gets one entry after TCRdb re-called the 5' RACE reads with MiXCR. The sample shows approximately 800,000 distinct CDR3 sequences, roughly 25% of them seen only once. The same specimen was also included in a second study, on T cells of mothers and their children.

The TCR originated in a boy under 18 in good health. The chain combines TRBV3-1 with TRBJ2-5; D remains unclear. Sequencing input: blood. CDR3 sequence: CASRGFQETQYF. The CDR3 nucleotides read TGTGCCAGCAGGGGCTTCCAAGAGACCCAGTACTTC.